The 7 T cell receptor beta chains reported below all come from one sample, sequenced in a study of T cell responses to AZD1222 COVID-19 vaccine. The assay was immunoSEQ multiplex PCR, and TCRdb's table has in-frame clones only and misses some. The table shows about 130,000 clones, with roughly 90% occurring only once. Material: peripheral blood, obtained on day 0 of AZD1222 vaccination. Receptors originate from an adult in good health.

The chain employs TRBV7-2 and TRBJ1-1, with D maybe TRBD1 (5 bases). Trimming shortened V by 2 bases and J by 1 base, and 11 bases separated the two germline ends. The CDR3 contains 15 residues. The germline V gene has CDR1 SGHTA and CDR2 FQGNSA. Written as DNA, the CDR3 is TGTGCCAGCAGCTTACTCGGACAAAGGAACACTGAAGCTTTCTTT. Its protein product is CASSLLGQRNTEAFF.

The chain links TRBV5-4 to TRBJ2-2, with D maybe TRBD2 (6 bases). From germline, CDR1 is SGHNT and CDR2 YYREEE (reference sequence). The CDR3 totals 15 residues. V lost 2 bases and J 7 bases, leaving 15 bases between the germline ends. The CDR3 protein is CASSLLAEEIGELFF. The CDR3 DNA reads TGTGCCAGCAGCTTATTAGCGGAGGAGATCGGGGAGCTGTTTTTT.

The rearrangement uses TRBV6-1 and TRBJ2-1; 12 bases line up with TRBD2. The germline V gene encodes CDR1 MNHNS and CDR2 SASEGT. The J segment lost 1 base and the V segment lost 4 bases, leaving 2 bases of the junction unmatched. The CDR3 extends over 16 amino acids. This CDR3 is CASSVLAGGSYNEQFF. The DNA for the CDR3 is TGTGCCAGCAGTGTACTAGCGGGAGGTTCCTACAATGAGCAGTTCTTC.

The V call is TRBV11-2, the J call TRBJ2-1; D gene ambiguous. V dropped 1 base and J dropped 8 bases, with 9 bases sitting between them. CDR1 and CDR2 from the germline V gene are SGHAT and FQNNGV. The CDR3 is 13 amino acids. CDR3 in DNA: TGTGCCAGCAGCTTAGTCGCGGCACATGAGCAGTTCTTC. Its protein product is CASSLVAAHEQFF.

CDR3 nucleotide sequence: TGTGCCAGCAGCTTAACAGGGGGCGGCTATGGCTACACCTTC. Protein product: CASSLTGGGYGYTF. The chain joins TRBV7-3 to TRBJ1-2; 7 bases align to TRBD1. The CDR3 sequence is 14 residues long. Looked up from germline, CDR1 is SGHTA and CDR2 is FQGTGA. After removal of 0 bases from V and 4 bases from J, the junction contained 2 bases not matched to a gene.

The chain uses TRBV28 and TRBJ1-4, with 8 bases identical to TRBD1. The V gene end was trimmed by 5 bases and the J gene end by 7 bases; junction bases not matched to a gene: 9. CDR1 and CDR2 from the germline V gene are MDHEN and SYDVKM. There are 15 residues in the CDR3. This CDR3 is CASSPPGQGSEKLFF. CDR3 bases: TGTGCCAGCAGTCCCCCAGGACAGGGAAGTGAAAAACTGTTTTTT.

This clone showed up just once. The genes are TRBV19 and TRBJ1-1; D is unclear. Germline assignment: CDR1 LNHDA and CDR2 SQIVND (reference sequence). V lost 1 base to trimming and J lost 1 base, with 7 bases between them. This CDR3 contains 14 residues. DNA for the CDR3: TGTGCCAGTAGTATAGTCCCGGGGAACACTGAAGCTTTCTTT. It codes for CASSIVPGNTEAFF.